The next 31 T cell receptor beta chains were all read from a single sample in a study of regulatory T cells in long-lasting Graves disease. Construction of TCR beta libraries relied on iRepertoire HTBI primers and on Arm-PCR targeting CDR3 regions. MiXCR, run by TCRdb on the multiplex PCR reads, gives a single entry per CDR3 protein. Here the sample spans 400,000 to 600,000 distinct CDR3 sequences, around a fifth being singletons. As for time point: persistent/refractory GD, antithyroid drugs over 5 years with positive TRAb. Following extraction of RNA from PBMCs, that RNA was used to make the TCR library. This sample comprised peripheral blood mononuclear cells (PBMCs), obtained when the disease was refractory, from a patient treated with antithyroid drugs. The source of these receptors is a female donor with Graves disease.

Notes on this clonotype: A junction end diverges from the germline sequence, so it may reflect a read error. The rearrangement uses TRBV19 and TRBJ1-5; D uncertain. The germline gives CDR1 LNHDA, CDR2 SQIVND (reference sequence). The CDR3 length is 15 residues. In nucleotides, the CDR3 is TGTGCCGGTAGTATTGGCGGGTCTAGCAATCAGCCCCAGCATTTT. Translated: CAGSIGGSSNQPQHF.

This clonotype was seen at least ten times. The J gene is TRBJ1-1, the V gene TRBV5-1; weak D call: TRBD1 (5 bases). Trimming pared 4 bases from V and 5 bases from J, leaving 12 bases between. CDR1 SGHRS and CDR2 YFSETQ come from the germline V gene. This CDR3 has 13 residues. The CDR3 is CASSPSRDTEAFF. The CDR3 DNA follows: TGCGCCAGCAGCCCGTCCAGGGATACTGAAGCTTTCTTT.

This clonotype was counted at least ten times. V is TRBV7-9 and J is TRBJ1-1; perhaps TRBD1 as D (6 bases). Trimming pared 5 bases from V and 0 bases from J, leaving 13 bases between. The germline gives CDR1 SEHNR, CDR2 FQNEAQ (reference sequence). The CDR3 covers 15 residues. CDR3 sequence reads: CASSMRQAVNTEAFF. The CDR3 nucleotides read TGTGCCAGCAGCATGAGACAGGCGGTGAACACTGAAGCTTTCTTT.

The chain combines TRBV19 with TRBJ2-2; no clear D gene. The germline CDR1 and CDR2 sequences are LNHDA and SQIVND (reference sequence). The CDR3 has 12 amino acids. V was shortened by 9 bases and J by 11 bases, with 16 bases between the two germline ends. CDR3 DNA sequence: TGTGCCAGCCGAAACGAGGCAAGAGAGCTGTTTTTT. It specifies CASRNEARELFF.

This clonotype was found once. This chain links TRBV4-1 with TRBJ1-1, with TRBD1 identical over 9 bases. Germline V lookup: CDR1 MGHRA, CDR2 YSYEKL. The CDR3 runs to 15 residues. V shed 2 bases and J 5 bases; nucleotides not matched to a gene: 6. CDR3 residues: CASSQLRTGATEAFF. Here the CDR3 DNA reads TGCGCCAGCAGCCAACTACGGACAGGGGCGACTGAAGCTTTCTTT.

V gene TRBV5-1 combines with J gene TRBJ2-2; 8 bases are a match to TRBD1. Germline CDR1 SGHRS, CDR2 YFSETQ. This CDR3 contains 15 residues. Unmatched junction bases numbered 4, after V lost 5 bases and J lost 1 base. In DNA form, the CDR3 reads TGCGCCAGCAGGCCCGGGACAGGGAACACCGGGGAGCTGTTTTTT. It is translated as CASRPGTGNTGELFF.

There are many counts of this clonotype. The V gene is TRBV28, the J gene TRBJ1-5, with D unresolved. The ends were cut back, 5 bases at V and 2 bases at J, with 19 bases in the middle. Germline CDR1 MDHEN, CDR2 SYDVKM. The CDR3 runs 17 residues. This CDR3 is CASSHDPQDIGNQPQHF. CDR3 sequence (DNA): TGTGCCAGCAGTCACGACCCACAAGATATCGGCAATCAGCCCCAGCATTTT.

This clonotype was observed many times. The chain uses TRBV7-9 and TRBJ2-7; D uncertain. V was trimmed by 9 bases and J by 6 bases, leaving 15 bases between them. The CDR3 has 12 amino acids. Per the germline V gene, CDR1 is SEHNR and CDR2 is FQNEAQ (reference sequence). The CDR3 coding sequence is TGTGCCAGTACCCAAGTTGTGGGCGAGCAGTACTTC. Translation gives CASTQVVGEQYF.

Ten or more counts support this clonotype. J is TRBJ1-4 and V is TRBV28, with TRBD1 matching 7 bases. Germline CDR1 MDHEN, CDR2 SYDVKM. There are 14 residues in the CDR3. Losses at the gene ends were 5 bases for V and 8 bases for J; bases not matched to a gene: 8. This chain's CDR3 is CASSTDRFWEKLFF. The CDR3 region has the DNA TGTGCCAGCAGTACGGACAGGTTTTGGGAAAAACTGTTTTTT.

The chain couples TRBV29-1 to TRBJ1-2; D possibly corresponds to TRBD1 (6 bases). This CDR3 is 13 amino acids long. V dropped 1 base and J dropped 2 bases, with 8 bases sitting between them. Germline-derived CDR1 and CDR2 are SQVTM and ANQGSEA. Here the CDR3 reads CSVEGTGNYGYTF. The CDR3 coding sequence is TGCAGCGTTGAAGGTACAGGGAACTATGGCTACACCTTC.

This clonotype was recorded many times. The genes are TRBV5-6 and TRBJ1-5, with D possibly being TRBD1 (5 bases). The CDR3 length is 16 residues. Trimming removed 3 bases at V and 3 bases at J, with 16 bases between. Germline V gene data show CDR1 as SGHDT and CDR2 as YYEEEE. CDR3 DNA: TGTGCCAGCAGCTCGGGAAATGAGGGGCCCAATCAGCCCCAGCATTTT. It is translated as CASSSGNEGPNQPQHF.

This clonotype has a count of ten or more. This chain joins TRBV6-5 and TRBJ1-4; TRBD1 agrees at 7 bases. V shed 2 bases, J shed 5 bases, and the junction held 11 bases outside the gene matches. Germline V gene data show CDR1 as MNHEY and CDR2 as SVGAGI. This CDR3 has 17 residues. CDR3 sequence: CASSYLSTGRGNEKLFF. As DNA, the CDR3 is TGTGCCAGCAGTTACCTATCGACAGGGAGGGGCAATGAAAAACTGTTTTTT.

Worth noting for this clonotype: This sequence may be a read error, since a much larger clone differs from it by one base. The chain links TRBV12-3 or TRBV12-4 to TRBJ2-2; weak D call: TRBD2 (5 bases). The CDR3 runs 16 residues. Trimming removed 5 bases at V and 6 bases at J, with 19 bases between. The CDR3 here is CASSPEPPGNAGELFF. In nucleotides, the CDR3 is TGTGCCAGCAGTCCAGAACCGCCGGGAAACGCCGGGGAGCTGTTTTTT.

This clonotype was observed a handful of times. The chain has TRBV12-5 and TRBJ2-2, with D hard to call. V gave up 3 bases and J gave up 6 bases, with 8 bases separating them. The CDR3 covers 13 residues. Germline V gives CDR1 LGHNT, CDR2 FRNRAP. CDR3 nucleotide sequence: TGTGCTAGTGGTTTAAGTAGTTCCGGGGAGCTGTTTTTT. It codes for CASGLSSSGELFF.

Here the CDR3 DNA reads TGTGCCAGCAGTTACGGTCTGGCACCTACATACACCGGGGAGCTGTTTTTT. It yields the protein CASSYGLAPTYTGELFF. V usage is TRBV6-5 and J usage is TRBJ2-2; D is uncertain. This CDR3 region has 17 residues. Trimming shortened V by 2 bases and J by 3 bases, and 16 bases separated the two germline ends. CDR1 and CDR2 from the germline V gene are MNHEY and SVGAGI.

This clonotype was picked up a small number of times. This sequence joins TRBV14 and TRBJ1-2; possible D gene TRBD1, 6 bases. CDR3 length: 13 amino acids. Germline CDR1 and CDR2: SGHDN and FVKESK. V shed 1 base and J shed 6 bases, with 9 bases lying between them. The CDR3 DNA reads as TGTGCCAGCAGCCAAGGTGGGGGCGATGGCTACACCTTC. This sequence encodes CASSQGGGDGYTF.

The table lists this clonotype with many counts. The rearrangement joins TRBV10-3 to TRBJ2-7; the match to TRBD2 covers 7 bases. The CDR3 has 16 residues. In germline, CDR1 is ENHRY, CDR2 SYGVKD. V lost 0 bases, J lost 6 bases, and 11 bases stayed unmatched. In nucleotides, the CDR3 is TGTGCCATCAGTGAGTCCGCGGGGGACCAAAGGGGCGAGCAGTACTTC. Translating gives CAISESAGDQRGEQYF.

V and J are TRBV12-3 or TRBV12-4 and TRBJ2-5; D is perhaps TRBD1 or TRBD2 (5 bases each). Trimming removed 6 bases at V and 5 bases at J, with 13 bases between. The CDR3 totals 13 residues. The CDR3 sequence: CASSTSREETQYF. CDR3 nucleotides: TGTGCCAGCAGCACCAGCAGGGAGGAGACCCAGTACTTC.

This clonotype was detected a few times. The chain employs TRBV6-5 and TRBJ1-5; D not certain. Germline values: CDR1 MNHEY, CDR2 SVGAGI. CDR3 size: 12 residues. V was clipped by 0 bases and J by 6 bases, with 3 bases between them. The CDR3: CASSYSTQPQHF. The CDR3 DNA reads TGTGCCAGCAGTTACTCGACTCAGCCCCAGCATTTT.

This clonotype was counted at least ten times. This chain joins TRBV7-8 and TRBJ2-7; D unresolved. The ends were cut back, 7 bases at V and 0 bases at J, with 16 bases in the middle. CDR3 size: 15 residues. The germline gives CDR1 SGHVS, CDR2 FQNEAQ. This CDR3 is CASTRSRVGSYEQYF. Here the CDR3 DNA reads TGTGCCAGCACCAGAAGTAGGGTGGGCTCCTACGAGCAGTACTTC.

This clonotype occurred many times. J is TRBJ2-7 and V is TRBV12-3 or TRBV12-4; D unresolved. The CDR3 has 14 amino acids. Trimming removed 2 bases from V and 5 bases from J, with 13 bases in between. The CDR3 spells CASSLSILVHEQYF. The CDR3 DNA is TGTGCCAGCAGTTTATCGATATTGGTTCACGAGCAGTACTTC.

This clonotype was seen many times. The chain recombines TRBV7-9 with TRBJ1-6; D might be TRBD1 (5 bases). V lost 5 bases to trimming and J lost 9 bases, with 14 bases between them. CDR3 length: 14 amino acids. CDR1 is SEHNR, CDR2 FQNEAQ, per germline (reference sequence). Written as DNA, the CDR3 is TGTGCCAGCAGCCCGGTACAGGAAGGTTCACCCCTCCACTTT. Translated: CASSPVQEGSPLHF.

The genes are TRBV5-6 and TRBJ1-4; possible D gene TRBD1, 6 bases. V lost 2 bases to trimming and J lost 7 bases, with 18 bases between them. CDR3 length: 16 amino acids. Germline CDR1 and CDR2: SGHDT and YYEEEE. This CDR3 reads CASSLYRRGAFEKLFF. In nucleotides, the CDR3 is TGTGCCAGCAGCTTATACCGTCGGGGGGCATTTGAAAAACTGTTTTTT.

The J gene is TRBJ1-3, the V gene TRBV11-2; 9 positions agree with TRBD1. This CDR3 spans 19 amino acids. V gave up 4 bases and J gave up 0 bases; unmatched junction bases: 13. Germline V gene sequence: CDR1 SGHAT, CDR2 FQNNGV. CDR3 protein: CASSSSGTGNPFSGNTIYF. CDR3 sequence (DNA): TGTGCCAGCAGCTCCTCCGGGACAGGGAACCCCTTCTCTGGAAACACCATATATTTT. Full variable domain (missing parts from reference TRBV11-2 and TRBJ1-3): EAGVAQSPRYKIIEKRQSVAFWCNPISGHATLYWYQQILGQGPKLLIQFQNNGVVDDSQLPKDRFSAERLKGVDSTLKIQPAKLEDSAVYLCASSSSGTGNPFSGNTIYFGEGSWLTVV.

This clonotype was counted only a few times. The V gene is TRBV19, the J gene TRBJ1-1; 10 bases match TRBD1. Germline trimming cut 11 bases from V and 5 bases from J; bases unmatched to any gene: 5. Germline CDR1 is LNHDA and CDR2 is SQIVND (reference sequence). This CDR3 contains 12 residues. The CDR3 DNA reads TGTGCCGCGGGACAGGGGAGGACTGAAGCTTTCTTT. Residues: CAAGQGRTEAFF.

This clonotype was seen at least ten times. This chain connects TRBV29-1 to TRBJ1-1; 11 bases align to TRBD1. CDR3 length: 14 residues. CDR1 SQVTM and CDR2 ANQGSEA come from the germline V gene. The junction had 3 bases not matched to a gene; V was cut back by 4 bases and J by 2 bases. As DNA, the CDR3 is TGCAGCGTTGCCCGGACAGGGGGCAACACTGAAGCTTTCTTT. Translated, it gives CSVARTGGNTEAFF. Using reference TRBV29-1 and TRBJ1-1 for the parts outside the CDR3, the full variable domain is SAVISQKPSRDICQRGTSLTIQCQVDSQVTMMFWYRQQPGQSLTLIATANQGSEATYESGFVIDKFPISRPNLTFSTLTVSNMSPEDSSIYLCSVARTGGNTEAFFGQGTRLTVV.

This clonotype was observed many times. This chain connects TRBV6-1 to TRBJ1-6, with 8 positions matching TRBD1. This CDR3 is built from 14 residues. With V trimmed by 5 bases and J by 11 bases, 8 bases remained unmatched. CDR1 MNHNS and CDR2 SASEGT come from the germline V gene. The CDR3 sequence is CASSKDRVGAPLHF. For the CDR3, the DNA is TGTGCCAGCAGTAAGGACAGGGTTGGGGCACCCCTCCACTTT.

The sample holds a few counts of this clonotype. The chain uses TRBV7-3 and TRBJ2-5; D gene unclear. There are 14 residues in the CDR3. The V and J ends lost 1 base and 4 bases respectively, with 10 bases between them. CDR1 is SGHTA and CDR2 is FQGTGA in the germline V gene. The CDR3 nucleotides are TGTGCCAGCAGCTTAAACCAGCGAACAGAGACCCAGTACTTC. This codes for CASSLNQRTETQYF.

The chain couples TRBV7-9 to TRBJ2-7; the match to TRBD1 covers 10 bases. Trimming took 5 bases from V and 6 from J; bases not matched to a gene: 10. The CDR3 has 15 residues. CDR1 and CDR2 (germline): SEHNR, FQNEAQ (reference sequence). The chain's CDR3 is CASSVGTGEAGEQYF. CDR3 coding DNA: TGTGCCAGCAGCGTCGGGACAGGGGAAGCGGGCGAGCAGTACTTC.

This clonotype was detected a few times. The chain joins TRBV19 to TRBJ1-1; D may be TRBD1 (5 bases). The germline V and J ends were trimmed by 4 bases and 7 bases, with 10 bases remaining between them. This CDR3 has 12 amino acids. CDR1 is LNHDA, CDR2 SQIVND, per germline (reference sequence). In DNA form, the CDR3 reads TGTGCCAGTAGTAGGGGGGGGTTTGAAGCTTTCTTT. It codes for CASSRGGFEAFF.

Concerning this clonotype: This clone may be a read error of a much larger clone one base away. V and J are TRBV28 and TRBJ1-6; 10 bases agree with TRBD1. There are 18 residues in the CDR3. CDR1 and CDR2 from the germline V gene are MDHEN and SYDVKM. The CDR3 nucleotides read TGTGCCAGCAGTTTTCGACAGGGGGCGGCTTCCTATAATCCACCCCTCCACTTT. It translates to CASSFRQGAASYNPPLHF.